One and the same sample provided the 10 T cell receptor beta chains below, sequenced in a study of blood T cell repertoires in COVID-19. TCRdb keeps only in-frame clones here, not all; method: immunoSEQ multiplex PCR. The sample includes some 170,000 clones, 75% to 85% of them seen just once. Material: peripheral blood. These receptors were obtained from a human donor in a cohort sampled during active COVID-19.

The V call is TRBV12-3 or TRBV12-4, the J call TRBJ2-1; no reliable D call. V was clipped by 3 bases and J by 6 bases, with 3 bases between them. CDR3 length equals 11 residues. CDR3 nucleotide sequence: TGTGCCAGCAGTTTCTTCAATGAGCAGTTCTTC. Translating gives CASSFFNEQFF.

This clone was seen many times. The CDR3 reads CAWSLTGATEAFF. DNA of the CDR3: TGTGCCTGGAGTCTTACAGGGGCCACTGAAGCTTTCTTT. The rearrangement links TRBV30 to TRBJ1-1; 7 bases line up with TRBD1. Germline CDR1 GTSNPN, CDR2 SVGIG (reference sequence). V lost 2 bases to trimming and J lost 4 bases; unmatched junction nucleotides: 4. The CDR3 contains 13 residues.

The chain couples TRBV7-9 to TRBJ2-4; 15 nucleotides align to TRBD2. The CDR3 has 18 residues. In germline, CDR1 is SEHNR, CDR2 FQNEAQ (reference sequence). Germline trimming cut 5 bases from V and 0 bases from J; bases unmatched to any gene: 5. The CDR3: CASSIGTSGGIAKNIQYF. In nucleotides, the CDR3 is TGTGCCAGCAGCATTGGGACTAGCGGGGGGATAGCCAAAAACATTCAGTACTTC.

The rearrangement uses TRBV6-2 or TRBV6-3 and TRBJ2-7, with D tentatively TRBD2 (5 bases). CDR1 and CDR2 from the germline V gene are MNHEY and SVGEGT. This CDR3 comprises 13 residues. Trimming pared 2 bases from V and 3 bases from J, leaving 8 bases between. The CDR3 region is CASSYGADYEQYF. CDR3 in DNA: TGTGCCAGCAGTTACGGAGCGGACTACGAGCAGTACTTC.

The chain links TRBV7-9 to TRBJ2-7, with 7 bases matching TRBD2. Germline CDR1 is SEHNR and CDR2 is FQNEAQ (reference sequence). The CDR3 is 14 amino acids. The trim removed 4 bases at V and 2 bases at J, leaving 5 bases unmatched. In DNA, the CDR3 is TGTGCCAGCAGCTCAGCCGGGGGGACCTACGAGCAGTACTTC. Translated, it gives CASSSAGGTYEQYF.

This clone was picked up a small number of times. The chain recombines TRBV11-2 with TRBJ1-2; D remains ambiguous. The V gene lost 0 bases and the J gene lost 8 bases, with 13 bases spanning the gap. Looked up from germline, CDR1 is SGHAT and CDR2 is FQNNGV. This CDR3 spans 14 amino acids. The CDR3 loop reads CASSLDRDGGGYTF. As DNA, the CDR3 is TGTGCCAGCAGCTTAGATCGGGATGGTGGAGGCTACACCTTC. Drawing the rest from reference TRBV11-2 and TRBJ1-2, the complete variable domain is EAGVAQSPRYKIIEKRQSVAFWCNPISGHATLYWYQQILGQGPKLLIQFQNNGVVDDSQLPKDRFSAERLKGVDSTLKIQPAKLEDSAVYLCASSLDRDGGGYTFGSGTRLTVV.

Here the CDR3 DNA reads TGTGCCAGCAGCCAGGCGGGACTCCCCAATGAGCAGTTCTTC. Residues: CASSQAGLPNEQFF. The rearrangement links TRBV6-5 to TRBJ2-1, with a tentative D call TRBD2 (6 bases). The CDR3 has 14 residues. Trimming removed 6 bases at V and 6 bases at J, with 15 bases between. Germline V gene sequence: CDR1 MNHEY, CDR2 SVGAGI.

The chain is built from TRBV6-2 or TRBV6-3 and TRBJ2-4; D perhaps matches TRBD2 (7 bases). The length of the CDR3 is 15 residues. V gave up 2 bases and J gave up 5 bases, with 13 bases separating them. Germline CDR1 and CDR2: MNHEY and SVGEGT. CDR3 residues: CASSYGGANQNIQYF. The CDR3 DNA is TGTGCCAGCAGTTACGGGGGGGCGAACCAAAACATTCAGTACTTC.

The CDR3: CASSFQQGEQFF. As DNA, the CDR3 is TGTGCCAGCAGCTTTCAACAGGGTGAGCAGTTCTTC. This chain uses TRBV11-2 with TRBJ2-1; the D gene is possibly TRBD1 (6 bases). V was pared by 3 bases and J by 9 bases, with 9 bases between. This CDR3 is built from 12 residues. Looked up from germline, CDR1 is SGHAT and CDR2 is FQNNGV.

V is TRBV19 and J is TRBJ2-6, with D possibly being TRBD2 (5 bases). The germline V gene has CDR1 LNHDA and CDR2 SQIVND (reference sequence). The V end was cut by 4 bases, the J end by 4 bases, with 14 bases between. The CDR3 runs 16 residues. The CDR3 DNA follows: TGTGCCAGTAGTACCCCGGCAGGACTCGGGGCCAACGTCCTGACTTTC. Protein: CASSTPAGLGANVLTF.